This T cell receptor beta chain was found in a study of cytomegalovirus exposure and HLA in healthy donors. The V segment lost 2 bases and the J segment 1 base; nucleotides outside the gene matches: 6. Germline lookup yields CDR1 LNHNV and CDR2 YYDKDF (reference sequence). The CDR3 runs to 16 residues. Details on this clone: Antigen specificity is unknown.

Findings of the study overall: The investigators catalogued 150 to 200 TCR beta chains as cytomegalovirus-associated.

The assay was immunoSEQ multiplex PCR, and TCRdb's table has in-frame clones only and misses some. The data contain about 53,000 clones, roughly 92% of them seen just once; the ten biggest clones take up roughly 1.4%. This sequence was found in a man between 18 and 35 years old in good health and CMV-seronegative. This sequence joins TRBV15 and TRBJ2-5; 8 bases match TRBD2. Sequencing was performed on PBMCs. The CDR3 nucleotides are TGTGCCACCAGCAGAAATAGCGGGAACCTCCAAGAGACCCAGTACTTC. Amino acid sequence: CATSRNSGNLQETQYF.